The next 10 T cell receptor beta chains were all read from a single sample in a study of graft-versus-host responses after intestinal transplantation. Data came from immunoSEQ multiplex PCR; TCRdb stores just in-frame clones and leaves some out. This sample has approximately 58,000 clones, with 70% to 90% found just once. The sequencing used PBMCs, collected 26 days after transplant. The receptors were gathered from a human patient who received an intestinal transplant, so some T cells may come from the graft donor.

The chain is built from TRBV9 and TRBJ1-4; possibly TRBD1 for D (6 bases). Germline CDR1 SGDLS, CDR2 YYNGEE. This CDR3 spans 15 amino acids. The V gene lost 2 bases and the J gene lost 7 bases, with 15 bases spanning the gap. In nucleotides, the CDR3 is TGTGCCAGCAGCGTGGCGGGGGGGCCCAGTGAAAAACTGTTTTTT. Encoded protein: CASSVAGGPSEKLFF.

The rearrangement links TRBV19 to TRBJ1-5; no clear D gene. The V gene's germline CDR1 is LNHDA and CDR2 SQIVND (reference sequence). This CDR3 has 15 residues. The V gene lost 5 bases and the J gene lost 5 bases, with 16 bases spanning the gap. The CDR3 DNA reads TGTGCCAGTAGTTACTTGGGAAGCGGCGATCAGCCCCAGCATTTT. Protein product: CASSYLGSGDQPQHF.

The V call is TRBV7-9, the J call TRBJ1-2; D is unclear. Germline V gives CDR1 SEHNR, CDR2 FQNEAQ (reference sequence). The V end was cut by 1 base, the J end by 3 bases, with 24 bases between. The CDR3 totals 19 residues. The DNA for the CDR3 is TGTGCCAGCAGCTTAGTGTGGTCGGGAGGTTTGGGTCCGGACTATGGCTACACCTTC. Its translation: CASSLVWSGGLGPDYGYTF.

Points on this clone: A read error may produce the germline difference seen at one junction end. The chain joins TRBV7-7 to TRBJ2-5; D not resolved. Germline-derived CDR1 and CDR2 are SSHAT and FNYEAQ (reference sequence). This CDR3 is 16 amino acids long. DNA of the CDR3: TGTGCTAGCAGCTTAGGACGCACAGTAACTCCAGAGACCCAGTACTTC. This codes for CASSLGRTVTPETQYF.

The chain recombines TRBV4-3 with TRBJ1-2; no firm D call. The CDR3 contains 14 residues. The germline gives CDR1 LGHNA, CDR2 YSLEER. V dropped 0 bases and J dropped 4 bases, with 9 bases sitting between them. CDR3 sequence: CASSQERGSYGYTF. The CDR3 DNA sequence: TGCGCCAGCAGCCAAGAGCGCGGGAGCTATGGCTACACCTTC.

The chain is built from TRBV11-2 and TRBJ1-5; TRBD1 is a possible D gene (5 bases). The CDR3 extends over 15 amino acids. Looked up from germline, CDR1 is SGHAT and CDR2 is FQNNGV. Trimming pared 0 bases from V and 4 bases from J, leaving 10 bases between. As DNA, the CDR3 is TGTGCCAGCAGCTTAGAGGGGCGGCAAAATCAGCCCCAGCATTTT. This sequence encodes CASSLEGRQNQPQHF.

The chain joins TRBV2 to TRBJ1-1, with a possible D match to TRBD1 (6 bases). The germline V and J ends were trimmed by 6 bases and 5 bases, with 13 bases remaining between them. The V gene's germline CDR1 is SNHLY and CDR2 FYNNEI. The CDR3 runs 13 residues. The chain's CDR3 is CASRASTGTEAFF. The DNA for the CDR3 is TGTGCCAGCAGGGCTTCCACAGGGACTGAAGCTTTCTTT.

This clone was seen a single time. The chain combines TRBV28 with TRBJ2-7; 9 bases fit TRBD1. The CDR3 sequence is 15 residues long. The germline V gene encodes CDR1 MDHEN and CDR2 SYDVKM. With V trimmed by 6 bases and J by 2 bases, 8 bases remained unmatched. For the CDR3, the DNA is TGTGCCAGCAGCTCCCTCGGGACAGGGCCCTACGAGCAGTACTTC. Its protein product is CASSSLGTGPYEQYF.

This clone is a singleton in its sample. The chain's CDR3 is CASSVELQGARNEQFF. CDR3 DNA: TGTGCCAGCAGCGTAGAGCTGCAGGGGGCTCGTAATGAGCAGTTCTTC. This chain connects TRBV9 to TRBJ2-1; 8 bases fit TRBD1. J was trimmed by 7 bases and V by 0 bases; bases with no gene match: 9. Germline loops: CDR1 SGDLS, CDR2 YYNGEE. This CDR3 has 16 residues.

The genes are TRBV7-3 and TRBJ2-7; a possible D gene is TRBD2 (6 bases). V was clipped by 2 bases and J by 5 bases, with 10 bases between them. The CDR3 covers 13 residues. CDR1 and CDR2 (germline): SGHTA, FQGTGA. CDR3 in amino acids: CASSLGPGDEQYF. The CDR3 DNA follows: TGTGCCAGCAGCTTAGGGCCGGGGGACGAGCAGTACTTC.